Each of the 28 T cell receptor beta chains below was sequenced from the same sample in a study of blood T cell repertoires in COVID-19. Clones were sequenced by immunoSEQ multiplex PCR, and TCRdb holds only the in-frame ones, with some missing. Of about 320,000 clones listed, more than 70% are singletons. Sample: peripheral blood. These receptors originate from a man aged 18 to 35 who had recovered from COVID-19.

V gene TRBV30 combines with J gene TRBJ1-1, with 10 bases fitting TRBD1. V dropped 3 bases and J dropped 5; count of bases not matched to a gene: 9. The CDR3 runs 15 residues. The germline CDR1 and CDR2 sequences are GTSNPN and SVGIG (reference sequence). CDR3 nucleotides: TGTGCCTGGAGCCCGGACAGGGGGTTTATGACTGAAGCTTTCTTT. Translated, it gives CAWSPDRGFMTEAFF.

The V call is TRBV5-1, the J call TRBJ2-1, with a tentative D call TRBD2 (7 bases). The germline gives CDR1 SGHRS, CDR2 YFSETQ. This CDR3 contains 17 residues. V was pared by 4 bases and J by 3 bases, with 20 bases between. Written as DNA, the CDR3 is TGCGCCAGCAGCCCCTGGATGGGAGGGGGGTACTACAATGAGCAGTTCTTC. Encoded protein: CASSPWMGGGYYNEQFF.

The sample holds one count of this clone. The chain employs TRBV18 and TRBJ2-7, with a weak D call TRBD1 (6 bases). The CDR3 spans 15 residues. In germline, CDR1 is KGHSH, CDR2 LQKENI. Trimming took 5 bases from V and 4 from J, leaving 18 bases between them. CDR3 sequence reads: CASSGTGFATYEQYF. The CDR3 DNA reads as TGTGCCAGCTCAGGTACAGGGTTCGCAACTTACGAGCAGTACTTC.

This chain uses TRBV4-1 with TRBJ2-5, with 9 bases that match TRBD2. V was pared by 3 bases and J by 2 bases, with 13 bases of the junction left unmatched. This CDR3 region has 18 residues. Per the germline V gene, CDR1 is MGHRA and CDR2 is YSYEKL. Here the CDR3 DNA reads TGCGCCAGCAGCCAGGTATTAGCGGGGGCCCTTGTTCAAGAGACCCAGTACTTC. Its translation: CASSQVLAGALVQETQYF.

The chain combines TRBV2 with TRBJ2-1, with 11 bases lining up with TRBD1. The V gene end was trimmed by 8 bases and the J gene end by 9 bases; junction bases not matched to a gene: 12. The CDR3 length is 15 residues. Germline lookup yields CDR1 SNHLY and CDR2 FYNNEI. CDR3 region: CASYDPGQGVSEQFF. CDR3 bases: TGTGCCAGCTATGACCCGGGACAGGGGGTCAGTGAGCAGTTCTTC. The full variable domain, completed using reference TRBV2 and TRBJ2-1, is EPEVTQTPSHQVTQMGQEVILRCVPISNHLYFYWYRQILGQKVEFLVSFYNNEISEKSEIFDDQFSVERPDGSNFTLKIRSTKLEDSAMYFCASYDPGQGVSEQFFGPGTRLTVL.

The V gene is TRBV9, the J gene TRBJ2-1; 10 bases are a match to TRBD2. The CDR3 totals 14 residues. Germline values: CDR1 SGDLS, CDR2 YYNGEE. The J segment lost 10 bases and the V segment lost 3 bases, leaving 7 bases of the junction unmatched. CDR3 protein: CASSDGLAVREQFF. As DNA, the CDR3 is TGTGCCAGCAGCGACGGACTAGCGGTAAGGGAGCAGTTCTTC.

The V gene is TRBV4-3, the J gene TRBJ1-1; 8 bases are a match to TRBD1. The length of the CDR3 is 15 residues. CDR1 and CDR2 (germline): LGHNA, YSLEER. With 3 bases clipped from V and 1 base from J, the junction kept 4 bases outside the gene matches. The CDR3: CASSHRDRPNTEAFF. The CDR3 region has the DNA TGCGCCAGCAGCCATAGGGACAGGCCGAACACTGAAGCTTTCTTT.

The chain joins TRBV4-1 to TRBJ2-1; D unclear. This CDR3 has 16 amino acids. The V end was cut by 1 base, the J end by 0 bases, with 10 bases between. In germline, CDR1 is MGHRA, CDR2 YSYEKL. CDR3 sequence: CASSQVDILSYNEQFF. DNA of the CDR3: TGCGCCAGCAGCCAAGTTGACATACTCTCCTACAATGAGCAGTTCTTC.

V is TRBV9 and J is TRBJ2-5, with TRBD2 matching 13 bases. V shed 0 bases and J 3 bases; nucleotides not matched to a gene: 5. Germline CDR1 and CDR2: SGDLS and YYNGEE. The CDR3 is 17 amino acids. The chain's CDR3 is CASSVGWTSGGKETQYF. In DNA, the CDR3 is TGTGCCAGCAGCGTAGGATGGACTAGCGGGGGAAAAGAGACCCAGTACTTC.

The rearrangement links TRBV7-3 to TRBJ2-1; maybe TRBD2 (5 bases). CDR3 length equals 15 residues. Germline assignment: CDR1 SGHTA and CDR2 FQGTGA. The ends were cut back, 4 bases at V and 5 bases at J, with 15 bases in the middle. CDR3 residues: CASSYGRGLNNEQFF. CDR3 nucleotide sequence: TGTGCCAGCAGCTATGGCCGGGGTCTAAACAATGAGCAGTTCTTC. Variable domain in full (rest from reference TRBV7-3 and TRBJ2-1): GAGVSQTPSNKVTEKGKYVELRCDPISGHTALYWYRQSLGQGPEFLIYFQGTGAADDSGLPNDRFFAVRPEGSVSTLKIQRTERGDSAVYLCASSYGRGLNNEQFFGPGTRLTVL.

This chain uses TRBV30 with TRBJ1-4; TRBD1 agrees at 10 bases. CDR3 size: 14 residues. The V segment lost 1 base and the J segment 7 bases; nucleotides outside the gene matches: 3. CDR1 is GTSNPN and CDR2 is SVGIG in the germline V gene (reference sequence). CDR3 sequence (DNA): TGTGCCTGGAGTGCAGGGACAGGGGTTGAAAAACTGTTTTTT. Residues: CAWSAGTGVEKLFF.

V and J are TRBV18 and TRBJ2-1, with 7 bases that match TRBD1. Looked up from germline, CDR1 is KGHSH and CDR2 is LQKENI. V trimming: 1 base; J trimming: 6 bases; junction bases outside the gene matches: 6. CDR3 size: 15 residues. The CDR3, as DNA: TGTGCCAGCTCACCACAGGGGGCTGCTCTCAATGAGCAGTTCTTC. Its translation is CASSPQGAALNEQFF.

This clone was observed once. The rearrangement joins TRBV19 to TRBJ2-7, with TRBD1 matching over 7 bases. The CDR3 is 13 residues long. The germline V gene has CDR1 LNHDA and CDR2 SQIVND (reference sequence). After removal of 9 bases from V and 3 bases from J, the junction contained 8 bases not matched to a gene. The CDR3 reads CASRRQGYYEQYF. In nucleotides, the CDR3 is TGTGCCAGCCGCAGACAGGGTTACTACGAGCAGTACTTC.

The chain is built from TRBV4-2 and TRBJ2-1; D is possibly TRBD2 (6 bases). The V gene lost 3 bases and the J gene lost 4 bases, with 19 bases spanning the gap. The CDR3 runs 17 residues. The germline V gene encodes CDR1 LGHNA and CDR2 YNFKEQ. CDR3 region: CASSQRSLGGDYNEQFF. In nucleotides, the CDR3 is TGTGCCAGCAGCCAGAGGTCTCTGGGCGGGGATTACAATGAGCAGTTCTTC.

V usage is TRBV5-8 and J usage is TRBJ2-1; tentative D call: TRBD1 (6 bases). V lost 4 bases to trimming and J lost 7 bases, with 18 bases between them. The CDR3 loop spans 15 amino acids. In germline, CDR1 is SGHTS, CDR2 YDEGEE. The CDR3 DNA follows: TGTGCCAGCAGCATCCGATACAGGGATGGGAATGAGCAGTTCTTC. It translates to CASSIRYRDGNEQFF.

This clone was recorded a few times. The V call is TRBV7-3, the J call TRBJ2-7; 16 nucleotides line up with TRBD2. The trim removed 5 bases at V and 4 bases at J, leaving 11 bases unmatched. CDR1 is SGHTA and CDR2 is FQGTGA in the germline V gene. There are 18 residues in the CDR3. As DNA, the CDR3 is TGTGCCAGCAGCGCGACCGGGACTAGCGGGAGGGCCGGGTACGAGCAGTACTTC. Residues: CASSATGTSGRAGYEQYF.

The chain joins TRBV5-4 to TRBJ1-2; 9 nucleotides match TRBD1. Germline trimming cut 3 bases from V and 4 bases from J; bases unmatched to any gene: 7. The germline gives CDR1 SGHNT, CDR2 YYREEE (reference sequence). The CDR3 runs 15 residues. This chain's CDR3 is CASSSQGAEAYGYTF. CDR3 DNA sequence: TGTGCCAGCAGCTCACAGGGGGCGGAGGCCTATGGCTACACCTTC.

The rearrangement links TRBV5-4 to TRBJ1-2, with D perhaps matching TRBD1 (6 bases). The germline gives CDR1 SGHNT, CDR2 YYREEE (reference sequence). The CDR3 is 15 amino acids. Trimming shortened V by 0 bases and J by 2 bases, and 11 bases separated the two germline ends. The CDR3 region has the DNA TGTGCCAGCAGCTTGGGCAGGGGCGAAAACTATGGCTACACCTTC. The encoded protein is CASSLGRGENYGYTF.

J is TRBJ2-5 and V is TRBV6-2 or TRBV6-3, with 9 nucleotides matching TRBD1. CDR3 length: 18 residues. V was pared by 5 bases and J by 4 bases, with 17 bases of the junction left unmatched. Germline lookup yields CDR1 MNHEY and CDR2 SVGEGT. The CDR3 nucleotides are TGTGCCAGCAGTCAACCGGGACAGGGTTTGATGGGGAGAGAGACCCAGTACTTC. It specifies CASSQPGQGLMGRETQYF.

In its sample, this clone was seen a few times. CDR3 in amino acids: CASSQDNRGGTYEQYF. CDR3 coding DNA: TGCGCCAGCAGCCAAGATAATCGCGGGGGTACCTACGAGCAGTACTTC. The chain combines TRBV4-1 with TRBJ2-7, with 7 bases aligning to TRBD2. The trim removed 0 bases at V and 2 bases at J, leaving 7 bases unmatched. The CDR3 consists of 16 residues. CDR1 MGHRA and CDR2 YSYEKL come from the germline V gene.

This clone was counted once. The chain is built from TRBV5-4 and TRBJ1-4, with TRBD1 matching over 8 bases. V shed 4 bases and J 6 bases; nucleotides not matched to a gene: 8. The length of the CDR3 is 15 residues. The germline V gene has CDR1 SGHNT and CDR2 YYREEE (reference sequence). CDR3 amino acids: CASSPGGTGYEKLFF. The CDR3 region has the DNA TGTGCCAGCAGCCCGGGTGGGACAGGATATGAAAAACTGTTTTTT.

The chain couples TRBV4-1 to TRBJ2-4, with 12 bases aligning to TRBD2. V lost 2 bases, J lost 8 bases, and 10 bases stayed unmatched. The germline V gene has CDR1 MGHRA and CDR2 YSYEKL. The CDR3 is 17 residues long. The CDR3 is CASSQPLAGGPLDIQYF. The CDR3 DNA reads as TGCGCCAGCAGCCAACCGCTAGCGGGAGGGCCGTTGGACATTCAGTACTTC.

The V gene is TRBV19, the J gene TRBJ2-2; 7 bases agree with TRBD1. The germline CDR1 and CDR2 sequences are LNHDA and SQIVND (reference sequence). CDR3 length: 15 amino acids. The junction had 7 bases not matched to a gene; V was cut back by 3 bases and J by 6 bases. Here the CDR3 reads CASSMTGLGAGELFF. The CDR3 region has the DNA TGTGCCAGTAGTATGACAGGGTTAGGGGCCGGGGAGCTGTTTTTT.

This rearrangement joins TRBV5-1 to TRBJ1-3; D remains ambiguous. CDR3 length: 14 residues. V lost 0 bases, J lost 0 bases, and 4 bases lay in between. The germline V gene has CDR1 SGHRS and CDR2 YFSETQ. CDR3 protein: CASSLESSGNTIYF. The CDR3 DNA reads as TGCGCCAGCAGCTTGGAGAGCTCTGGAAACACCATATATTTT.

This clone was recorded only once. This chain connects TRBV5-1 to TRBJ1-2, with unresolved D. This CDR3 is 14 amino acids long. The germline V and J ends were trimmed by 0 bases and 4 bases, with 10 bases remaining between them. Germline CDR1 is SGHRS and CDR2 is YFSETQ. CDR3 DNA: TGCGCCAGCAGCTTGGCTCCTAATTCCTATGGCTACACCTTC. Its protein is CASSLAPNSYGYTF.

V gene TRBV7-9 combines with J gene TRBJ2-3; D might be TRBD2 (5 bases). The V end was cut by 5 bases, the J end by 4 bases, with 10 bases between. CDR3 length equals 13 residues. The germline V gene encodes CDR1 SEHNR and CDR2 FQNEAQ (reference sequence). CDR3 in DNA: TGTGCCAGCAGCCCCCGGGAAGCAGATACGCAGTATTTT. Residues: CASSPREADTQYF. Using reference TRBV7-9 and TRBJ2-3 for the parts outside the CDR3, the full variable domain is DTGVSQNPRHKITKRGQNVTFRCDPISEHNRLYWYRQTLGQGPEFLTYFQNEAQLEKSRLLSDRFSAERPKGSFSTLEIQRTEQGDSAMYLCASSPREADTQYFGPGTRLTVL.

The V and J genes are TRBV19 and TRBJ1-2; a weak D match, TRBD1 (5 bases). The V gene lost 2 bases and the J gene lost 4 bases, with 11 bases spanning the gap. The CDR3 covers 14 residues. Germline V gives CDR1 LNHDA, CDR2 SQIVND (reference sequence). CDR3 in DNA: TGTGCCAGTAGTATAAGCAGGGTTGCCTATGGCTACACCTTC. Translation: CASSISRVAYGYTF. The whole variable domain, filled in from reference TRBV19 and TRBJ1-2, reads DGGITQSPKYLFRKEGQNVTLSCEQNLNHDAMYWYRQDPGQGLRLIYYSQIVNDFQKGDIAEGYSVSREKKESFPLTVTSAQKNPTAFYLCASSISRVAYGYTFGSGTRLTVV.

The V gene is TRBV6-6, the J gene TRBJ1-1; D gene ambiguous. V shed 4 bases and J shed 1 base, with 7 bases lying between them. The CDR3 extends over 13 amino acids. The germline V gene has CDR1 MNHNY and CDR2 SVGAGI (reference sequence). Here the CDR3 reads CASSWNRNTEAFF. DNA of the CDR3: TGTGCCAGCAGTTGGAACAGGAACACTGAAGCTTTCTTT.